This entry lists 10 T cell receptor beta chains sequenced from one sample in a study of cytomegalovirus exposure and HLA in healthy donors. The primer mix had 60 Vbeta and 13 Jbeta primers. Sequenced by immunoSEQ multiplex PCR; TCRdb stores in-frame clones only, minus some. The table shows some 110,000 clones, with around 80% occurring only once. The specimen was PBMCs. The origin of the receptors is a man aged 25 to 40 in good health and CMV-seropositive.

The V call is TRBV30, the J call TRBJ1-3; D possibly corresponds to TRBD1 (5 bases). V lost 5 bases and J lost 4, with 9 bases in between. The CDR3 covers 12 residues. Germline V gives CDR1 GTSNPN, CDR2 SVGIG (reference sequence). This CDR3 reads CAWQGGGNTIYF. The CDR3, as DNA: TGTGCCTGGCAGGGAGGCGGAAACACCATATATTTT.

The chain links TRBV12-5 to TRBJ2-5; 10 bases line up with TRBD2. Looked up from germline, CDR1 is LGHNT and CDR2 is FRNRAP. The CDR3 loop spans 17 amino acids. V lost 2 bases and J lost 0; bases outside the gene matches: 6. In nucleotides, the CDR3 is TGTGCTAGTGGTTTGTCTAAGGGACTAGCGAACCAAGAGACCCAGTACTTC. Translating gives CASGLSKGLANQETQYF.

This clone was counted a few times. The chain couples TRBV9 to TRBJ2-7, with TRBD1 matching 10 bases. The CDR3 sequence is 14 residues long. The germline V gene encodes CDR1 SGDLS and CDR2 YYNGEE. Trimming took 0 bases from V and 4 from J; bases not matched to a gene: 1. The CDR3 DNA sequence: TGTGCCAGCAGCGTAGGACAGGGGGCGTACGAGCAGTACTTC. Protein sequence: CASSVGQGAYEQYF.

The chain links TRBV14 to TRBJ1-1; tentatively, D is TRBD1 (5 bases). V was clipped by 0 bases and J by 3 bases, with 11 bases between them. Germline CDR1 reads SGHDN; CDR2 reads FVKESK. The CDR3 extends over 15 amino acids. The CDR3 bases are TGTGCCAGCAGCCAAGATGGGGGACTTTACACTGAAGCTTTCTTT. It is translated as CASSQDGGLYTEAFF.

V gene TRBV7-9 combines with J gene TRBJ1-5; unclear D gene. Trimming removed 5 bases from V and 0 bases from J, with 11 bases in between. Per the germline V gene, CDR1 is SEHNR and CDR2 is FQNEAQ (reference sequence). This CDR3 is 15 amino acids long. The CDR3 sequence: CASSPEGPSNQPQHF. The CDR3 DNA reads TGTGCCAGCAGCCCAGAGGGCCCTAGCAATCAGCCCCAGCATTTT.

This chain links TRBV6-1 with TRBJ1-5, with D unresolved. Germline assignment: CDR1 MNHNS and CDR2 SASEGT. V was clipped by 5 bases and J by 6 bases, with 8 bases between them. The CDR3 length is 12 residues. As DNA, the CDR3 is TGTGCCAGCAGTACTCAGGTTCAGCCCCAGCATTTT. Its translation is CASSTQVQPQHF.

V and J are TRBV2 and TRBJ1-1; the D gene is possibly TRBD1 (5 bases). Deletions cut 6 bases from V and 4 bases from J, with 18 bases between. The CDR3 loop spans 15 amino acids. Germline-derived CDR1 and CDR2 are SNHLY and FYNNEI. The CDR3 bases are TGTGCCAGCAGGGGGGGGGAAGTGGCGCGCACTGAAGCTTTCTTT. Translation gives CASRGGEVARTEAFF.

This clone showed up just a few times. This chain uses TRBV2 with TRBJ2-7; 8 bases line up with TRBD1. CDR1 is SNHLY and CDR2 is FYNNEI in the germline V gene. This CDR3 is built from 14 residues. V shed 5 bases and J 5 bases; nucleotides not matched to a gene: 8. As DNA, the CDR3 is TGTGCCAGCAGTATTGAGACAGGGGTCCACGAGCAGTACTTC. Residues: CASSIETGVHEQYF.

The chain recombines TRBV5-1 with TRBJ2-7, with TRBD1 matching over 9 bases. Trimming took 5 bases from V and 3 from J; bases not matched to a gene: 12. Germline V CDR1 and CDR2: SGHRS, YFSETQ. This CDR3 has 16 residues. The CDR3 sequence: CASSRVETGGFYEQYF. In nucleotides, the CDR3 is TGCGCCAGCAGTAGGGTGGAGACAGGGGGATTCTACGAGCAGTACTTC.

The CDR3 sequence is CSVGKQGHGYTF. CDR3 nucleotide sequence: TGCAGCGTTGGGAAGCAGGGTCACGGCTACACCTTC. The chain couples TRBV29-1 to TRBJ1-2, with D perhaps matching TRBD1 (5 bases). CDR3 length equals 12 residues. Germline loops: CDR1 SQVTM, CDR2 ANQGSEA. V lost 4 bases to trimming and J lost 8 bases, with 14 bases between them.